A selection of T cell receptor beta chains follows, all from one sample in a study of shared clonotypes between healthy human individuals. Sequencing used immunoSEQ multiplex PCR; TCRdb keeps in-frame clones, though not all of them. The data contain millions of clones, 85% to 95% of them seen just once; the ten biggest clones take up about 0.13%. The sequenced sample consisted of naive CD4+ T cells sorted from blood. Receptors were obtained from a man aged 18 to 35 in good health. Each CDR3 is given with its conserved first and last residue. A D gene is named only where the DNA matches it firmly. Clone size appears in some rows only: once, few, many, or a class for an expanded clone.

d_gene,abundance,j_gene,v_gene,CDR3aa,CDR3nt
NA,NA,TRBJ1-5,TRBV19,CASSNQPQHF,TGTGCCAGTAGTAATCAGCCCCAGCATTTT
TRBD2,NA,TRBJ2-7,TRBV2,CASSQGLAGGPYEQYF,TGTGCCAGCAGTCAGGGACTAGCGGGAGGCCCCTACGAGCAGTACTTC
NA,NA,TRBJ2-7,TRBV28,CASSFRGRLTNTPYEQYF,TGTGCCAGCAGTTTTCGGGGACGTTTAACTAATACCCCCTACGAGCAGTACTTC
TRBD1,NA,TRBJ1-6,TRBV4-1,CASSPSGGHSPLHF,TGCGCCAGCAGCCCATCAGGGGGGCATTCACCCCTCCACTTT
TRBD1,NA,TRBJ2-7,TRBV28,CASSPVGQGSYEQYF,TGTGCCAGCAGCCCTGTCGGACAGGGGTCCTACGAGCAGTACTTC
NA,NA,TRBJ1-2,TRBV5-1,CASSLEGSGYTF,TGCGCCAGCAGCTTGGAAGGGAGCGGCTACACCTTC
TRBD1,NA,TRBJ1-1,TRBV30,CAWSKDRGTEAFF,TGTGCCTGGAGTAAGGACAGGGGAACTGAAGCTTTCTTT
TRBD1,NA,TRBJ2-7,TRBV10-3,CAISGPGQGIHEQYF,TGTGCCATCAGTGGTCCGGGACAGGGGATCCACGAGCAGTACTTC
NA,NA,TRBJ1-4,TRBV4-3,CASSQGGKLFF,TGCGCCAGCAGCCAGGGAGGGAAACTGTTTTTT
TRBD1,NA,TRBJ2-5,TRBV2,CAGTGVGETQYF,TGTGCCGGGACAGGGGTCGGAGAGACCCAGTACTTC
NA,NA,TRBJ2-5,TRBV29-1,CSARGMSTDQETQYF,TGCAGCGCCCGAGGGATGAGTACAGACCAAGAGACCCAGTACTTC
NA,NA,TRBJ2-1,TRBV6-4,CASSSGTLVPGEQFF,TGTGCCAGCAGCTCCGGGACTCTCGTCCCAGGGGAGCAGTTCTTC
NA,NA,TRBJ2-2,TRBV25-1,CASSEIRGSSTGELFF,TGTGCCAGCAGTGAGATCAGGGGATCGAGCACCGGGGAGCTGTTTTTT
NA,NA,TRBJ2-3,TRBV2,CASTGRHTDTQYF,TGTGCCAGCACGGGGAGACACACAGATACGCAGTATTTT
TRBD2,NA,TRBJ2-5,TRBV7-8,CASSSSGGSQETQYF,TGTGCCAGCAGCTCTAGCGGGGGGAGCCAAGAGACCCAGTACTTC
NA,NA,TRBJ2-7,TRBV6-5,CASTRDYEQYF,TGTGCCAGCACCAGGGACTACGAGCAGTACTTC
TRBD2,NA,TRBJ2-5,TRBV19,CASSIMGLALQETQYF,TGTGCCAGTAGTATAATGGGACTAGCTCTTCAAGAGACCCAGTACTTC
TRBD1,NA,TRBJ1-2,TRBV19,CASRAPGTGSYGYTF,TGTGCCAGTAGGGCCCCCGGGACAGGGTCCTATGGCTACACCTTC
NA,NA,TRBJ2-2,TRBV18,CASSPSRDTGELFF,TGTGCCAGCTCACCATCCAGGGACACCGGGGAGCTGTTTTTT
NA,few,TRBJ2-2,TRBV7-2,CASSLTGELFF,TGTGCCAGCAGCTTAACCGGGGAGCTGTTTTTT
NA,NA,TRBJ1-5,TRBV6-5,CASRGGEPNQPQHF,TGTGCCAGCAGGGGAGGGGAACCCAATCAGCCCCAGCATTTT
NA,NA,TRBJ2-7,TRBV7-2,CASSVDDSALSYEQYF,TGTGCCAGCAGCGTTGACGACAGCGCGTTATCCTACGAGCAGTACTTC
NA,NA,TRBJ2-4,TRBV7-9,CASSLQILAKNIQYF,TGTGCCAGCAGCCTACAGATTCTAGCCAAAAACATTCAGTACTTC
TRBD1,NA,TRBJ1-4,TRBV5-1,CASSLGGQGKNEKLFF,TGCGCCAGCAGCTTGGGGGGACAGGGGAAGAATGAAAAACTGTTTTTT
NA,NA,TRBJ2-1,TRBV27,CASSLPWAGYNEQFF,TGTGCCAGCAGTTTACCGTGGGCGGGGTACAATGAGCAGTTCTTC
TRBD1,NA,TRBJ1-2,TRBV7-9,CASSLVPQGEGYTF,TGTGCCAGCAGCTTAGTCCCGCAGGGGGAAGGCTACACCTTC
NA,NA,TRBJ2-3,TRBV12-5,CASGEQAGTQYF,TGTGCTAGTGGTGAGCAGGCCGGTACGCAGTATTTT
TRBD1,NA,TRBJ1-2,TRBV5-6,CASSQWDRGRGSGYTF,TGTGCCAGCAGCCAGTGGGACAGGGGTCGGGGTTCTGGCTACACCTTC
NA,few,TRBJ1-1,TRBV7-8,CASSPTGGRNTEAFF,TGTGCCAGCAGCCCAACGGGGGGAAGGAACACTGAAGCTTTCTTT
NA,NA,TRBJ2-1,TRBV10-3,CAISGVGAPSYNEQFF,TGTGCCATCAGTGGGGTGGGGGCCCCATCATACAATGAGCAGTTCTTC
TRBD1,once,TRBJ2-7,TRBV11-2,CASSLTDRVPYEQYF,TGTGCCAGCAGTTTGACTGACAGGGTCCCCTACGAGCAGTACTTC
NA,NA,TRBJ2-3,TRBV2,CAIASKTDTQYF,TGTGCCATCGCCTCAAAGACAGATACGCAGTATTTT
TRBD1,once,TRBJ2-1,TRBV5-1,CASSWNPGQGLYNEQFF,TGCGCCAGCAGCTGGAACCCGGGACAGGGTCTCTACAATGAGCAGTTCTTC
TRBD2,NA,TRBJ2-1,TRBV7-2,CAAGTSVYNEQFF,TGTGCCGCAGGGACTAGCGTTTACAATGAGCAGTTCTTC
NA,NA,TRBJ2-3,TRBV7-3,CASSLEGTYTDTQYF,TGTGCCAGCAGCTTAGAGGGGACTTACACAGATACGCAGTATTTT
TRBD2,NA,TRBJ2-2,TRBV28,CASSPGLAGAGELFF,TGTGCCAGCAGTCCCGGGCTAGCGGGAGCCGGGGAGCTGTTTTTT
NA,NA,TRBJ2-7,TRBV19,CASSIQGANYEQYF,TGTGCCAGTAGTATACAGGGCGCGAACTACGAGCAGTACTTC
NA,NA,TRBJ2-5,TRBV6-1,CASRIGQGETQYF,TGTGCCAGCAGGATCGGGCAGGGGGAGACCCAGTACTTC
TRBD1,NA,TRBJ2-3,TRBV5-1,CASGPGTGDTDTQYF,TGCGCCAGCGGGCCCGGGACAGGGGACACAGATACGCAGTATTTT
NA,NA,TRBJ1-1,TRBV19,CASAALRPGTEAFF,TGTGCCAGCGCCGCCCTGAGGCCGGGCACTGAAGCTTTCTTT
NA,NA,TRBJ1-2,TRBV28,CASNGVNYGYTF,TGTGCCAGCAACGGGGTGAACTATGGCTACACCTTC
NA,NA,TRBJ1-2,TRBV7-2,CASSFGSEPNYGYTF,TGTGCCAGCAGCTTTGGGTCGGAACCCAACTATGGCTACACCTTC
NA,NA,TRBJ2-1,TRBV2,CATGAHEQFF,TGTGCCACCGGTGCCCATGAGCAGTTCTTC
NA,once,TRBJ2-5,TRBV19,CASSKRFQETQYF,TGTGCCAGTAGTAAGAGGTTCCAAGAGACCCAGTACTTC
NA,NA,TRBJ1-3,TRBV5-4,CASSLAGIWDTIYF,TGTGCCAGCAGCTTGGCGGGGATTTGGGACACCATATATTTT
TRBD1,NA,TRBJ1-6,TRBV5-1,CASSLAPQGLSSYNSPLHF,TGCGCCAGCAGCTTGGCACCACAGGGGCTGAGCTCCTATAATTCACCCCTCCACTTT
NA,once,TRBJ2-1,TRBV7-6,CASSPLLIRNEQFF,TGTGCCAGCAGCCCCTTATTAATAAGAAATGAGCAGTTCTTC
NA,NA,TRBJ1-2,TRBV11-2,CASSSLPIYGYTF,TGTGCCAGCAGCTCGCTTCCGATCTATGGCTACACCTTC
TRBD1,NA,TRBJ1-2,TRBV5-1,CASSTGQETYGYTF,TGCGCCAGCAGCACCGGACAGGAAACATATGGCTACACCTTC
NA,NA,TRBJ1-1,TRBV7-9,CASSLVKIQGEGNTEAFF,TGTGCCAGCAGCTTAGTCAAAATCCAGGGAGAAGGGAACACTGAAGCTTTCTTT
TRBD2,NA,TRBJ2-7,TRBV5-8,CASSPLGSGSFSEQYF,TGTGCCAGCAGCCCCCTGGGTAGCGGGAGTTTTAGCGAGCAGTACTTC
TRBD2,NA,TRBJ2-7,TRBV7-2,CASSLEGGPSYEQYF,TGTGCCAGCAGCTTAGAGGGAGGGCCGAGTTACGAGCAGTACTTC